This is a list of T cell receptor beta chains from one sample in a study of blood T cell repertoires in COVID-19. Here immunoSEQ multiplex PCR was the method, and the copy in TCRdb shows in-frame clones only, minus some. The table lists 200,000 to 250,000 clones, more than 85% of them singletons. The sample was peripheral blood. Receptors were obtained from a man in his sixties with COVID-19, enrolled during active disease. Each CDR3 is given with its conserved first and last residue. Fields, in order: V gene, J gene, CDR3 protein.

TRBV2	TRBJ1-4	CASSGDSSKLFF
TRBV7-2	TRBJ1-6	CASSRRTGGNSPLHF
TRBV2	TRBJ2-7	CASSLRGINEQYF
TRBV30	TRBJ2-3	CAQGQDSTDTQYF
TRBV3-1/TRBV3-2	TRBJ2-2	CASSQAGGPTGELFF
TRBV2	TRBJ2-1	CASSSQGLSDEQFF
TRBV24-1	TRBJ1-2	CATRALGTGDGYTF
TRBV28	TRBJ1-1	CASSLVTGAYTEAFF
TRBV18	TRBJ1-1	CASSPRSGPGENTEAFF
TRBV18	TRBJ1-1	CASSPPGHTPNTEAFF
TRBV7-2	TRBJ2-7	CASSPDTYYEQYF
TRBV6-6	TRBJ2-2	CASTHLEGELFF
TRBV3-1/TRBV3-2	TRBJ2-1	CASSQDILAGVDNEQFF
TRBV6-6	TRBJ1-2	CASSYSGRSNYGYTF
TRBV7-6	TRBJ1-4	CASSSAWGRANEKLFF
TRBV30	TRBJ1-4	CAWSVIRGPTNEKLFF
TRBV5-1	TRBJ1-1	CASSLVAGGPEEAFF
TRBV19	TRBJ1-1	CASSIAGGLNTEAFF
TRBV11-2	TRBJ2-3	CASSTSGGNTQYF
TRBV18	TRBJ2-7	CASSPPGQASYEQYF
TRBV10-3	TRBJ2-7	CAVAGQYEQYF
TRBV15	TRBJ1-2	CATSTWGGRGINYGYTF
TRBV29-1	TRBJ1-1	CSARTGGGVTEAFF
TRBV18	TRBJ2-2	CASSPKGLAGSNTGELFF
TRBV5-1	TRBJ2-2	CASSYQWGPGELFF
TRBV5-5	TRBJ2-7	CASSYKGEAGDFYEQYF
TRBV18	TRBJ2-3	CASSPQGVGTDTQYF
TRBV7-9	TRBJ1-4	CASSSGQVGRPNEKLFF
TRBV6-5	TRBJ1-1	CASITGMANTEAFF
TRBV29-1	TRBJ2-7	CSVGDSSYEQYF
TRBV9	TRBJ2-1	CASSVGAGGAIEQFF
TRBV4-1	TRBJ2-1	CASSPRAAMSYNEQFF
TRBV21-1	TRBJ2-1	CASTEGQGGLEQFF
TRBV9	TRBJ1-2	CASSVDVRAGDGYTF
TRBV29-1	TRBJ1-2	CSVEDPDRGIWGYTF
TRBV11-2	TRBJ2-1	CASSLGQGHEQFF
TRBV4-3	TRBJ2-7	CASSHLGASGANEQYF
TRBV9	TRBJ2-3	CASSVGLAGGRDTQYF
TRBV4-3	TRBJ1-3	CASSQEDRDAGNTIYF
TRBV29-1	TRBJ2-7	CSVRLQGSYEQYF
TRBV5-1	TRBJ1-1	CASSPRQGKDTEAFF
TRBV27	TRBJ1-2	CASRFGTVTNYGYTF
TRBV11-2	TRBJ2-1	CASKGAGGPHNEQFF
TRBV5-1	TRBJ2-7	CASTTKNDYEQYF
TRBV19	TRBJ2-1	CASSIAQGAYNEQFF
TRBV19	TRBJ2-7	CASSSSPGGGLSYEQYF
TRBV4-2	TRBJ1-1	CASSWGQGTNTEAFF
TRBV18	TRBJ2-7	CASSLSPRGAFYEQYF
TRBV7-9	TRBJ1-5	CASSSTGDSNQPQHF